This is a list of T cell receptor beta chains from one sample in a study of blood T cell repertoires in COVID-19. TCRdb's copy holds only in-frame clones and misses some; the assay was immunoSEQ multiplex PCR. The sample records under 150,000 clones, around 78% being singletons. The sample taken for sequencing was peripheral blood. These receptors were obtained from a man in his thirties or forties with acute or convalescent COVID-19. Each CDR3 is given with its conserved first and last residue. D genes are given only for firm matches.

cdr3_length v_call d_call cdr3_aa
16 TRBV18 . CASSPFSGPRAGELFF
12 TRBV6-5 . CASSTGTYGYTF
11 TRBV11-2 . CASSSNSPLHF
16 TRBV4-3 . CASSQESSGGANVLTF
19 TRBV6-4 TRBD2 CASSEEEVTSGGLTDTQYF
13 TRBV10-3 . CAISSRVSYEQYF
14 TRBV25-1 TRBD1 CASGWTGSTGELFF
15 TRBV7-3 TRBD2 CASSPQAGPSYEQYF
13 TRBV19 . CASTKTENTEAFF
15 TRBV6-5 TRBD1 CASRPGTGGDQPQHF
15 TRBV29-1 . CSVEDPLDSQETQYF
17 TRBV5-4 . CASSLSPTSYPNYGYTF
15 TRBV6-5 TRBD1 CASSPGQGARQPQHF
15 TRBV5-1 TRBD1 CASSSTGESYNEQFF
17 TRBV5-3 TRBD1 CARSQKLTGSSNQPQHF
15 TRBV25-1 . CASSESRGLDTEAFF
13 TRBV3-1/TRBV3-2 TRBD1 CASSPTGAYGYTF